These 30 T cell receptor beta chains came from one sample sequenced in a study of cytomegalovirus exposure and HLA in healthy donors. The repertoire was sequenced with immunoSEQ multiplex PCR; TCRdb's copy has only in-frame clones and lacks some. The sample yields approximately 120,000 clones, roughly 86% seen once. The specimen sequenced was PBMCs. Receptors originate from a woman aged 18-29 years in good health and CMV-seronegative.

This rearrangement joins TRBV7-3 to TRBJ2-3, with a tentative D call TRBD1 (6 bases). This CDR3 spans 16 amino acids. Germline V gives CDR1 SGHTA, CDR2 FQGTGA. Trimming took off 0 bases at V and 3 bases at J, with 13 bases between the two ends. Here the CDR3 reads CASSLTGAGGTDTQYF. CDR3 DNA: TGTGCCAGCAGCTTAACGGGGGCGGGTGGGACAGATACGCAGTATTTT.

The table lists this clone with a count of one. The chain has TRBV7-9 and TRBJ1-5, with a possible D match to TRBD1 (5 bases). Trimming removed 1 base from V and 7 bases from J, with 8 bases in between. CDR3 length: 13 amino acids. Germline V gene sequence: CDR1 SEHNR, CDR2 FQNEAQ (reference sequence). The DNA of the CDR3 is TGTGCCAGCAGCTTAGGCCAGGGCCAGCCCCAGCATTTT. Amino acid sequence: CASSLGQGQPQHF.

The sample holds one count of this clone. CDR3 nucleotides: TGTGCCAGCAGTATAGAGCGGGGAGGGATCGGGGAGCTGTTTTTT. It yields the protein CASSIERGGIGELFF. The chain has TRBV6-1 and TRBJ2-2, with 7 bases that match TRBD2. Germline lookup yields CDR1 MNHNS and CDR2 SASEGT. The CDR3 loop spans 15 amino acids. J gave up 7 bases and V 5 bases, and 10 bases lay outside the gene matches.

This rearrangement joins TRBV4-3 to TRBJ2-3, with TRBD1 matching 9 bases. From germline, CDR1 is LGHNA and CDR2 YSLEER. V shed 2 bases and J 4 bases; nucleotides not matched to a gene: 10. This CDR3 contains 17 residues. For the CDR3, the DNA is TGCGCCAGCAGCCAAACCGACAGGGGGGTTGGGGCAGATACGCAGTATTTT. This translates into CASSQTDRGVGADTQYF.

The chain carries TRBV6-6 and TRBJ2-3; no clear D gene. The germline V and J ends were trimmed by 7 bases and 3 bases, with 11 bases remaining between them. The CDR3 is 13 amino acids. CDR1 and CDR2 from the germline V gene are MNHNY and SVGAGI (reference sequence). The CDR3 DNA reads as TGTGCCAGCACCCGACGGAGAACAGATACGCAGTATTTT. This sequence encodes CASTRRRTDTQYF.

This clone was observed once. The rearrangement joins TRBV30 to TRBJ2-3, with TRBD1 matching 7 bases. J was trimmed by 2 bases and V by 2 bases; bases with no gene match: 4. The V gene's germline CDR1 is GTSNPN and CDR2 SVGIG (reference sequence). The CDR3 runs 14 residues. CDR3 bases: TGTGCCTGGAGTAAACAGGGGTTCACAGATACGCAGTATTTT. It translates to CAWSKQGFTDTQYF.

This clone has only one observation. This chain uses TRBV7-3 with TRBJ1-5, with D perhaps matching TRBD1 (6 bases). Trimming cost V 1 base and J 7 bases, with 8 bases left between them. Germline CDR1 is SGHTA and CDR2 is FQGTGA. This CDR3 has 13 residues. The chain's CDR3 is CASSLRGGQPQHF. CDR3 sequence (DNA): TGTGCCAGCAGCTTAAGGGGGGGCCAGCCCCAGCATTTT.

The chain employs TRBV27 and TRBJ1-2; D is unresolved. The CDR3 extends over 15 amino acids. The ends were cut back, 3 bases at V and 8 bases at J, with 19 bases in the middle. Per germline, CDR1 MNHEY and CDR2 SMNVEV (reference sequence). CDR3 amino acids: CASSFQSEGTGGYTF. In nucleotides, the CDR3 is TGTGCCAGCAGTTTCCAAAGCGAGGGCACGGGGGGCTACACCTTC.

The V call is TRBV6-5, the J call TRBJ2-7; a weak D match, TRBD2 (7 bases). V was cut by 3 bases and J by 2 bases, with 17 bases left in between. The CDR3 runs to 16 residues. Germline V gene sequence: CDR1 MNHEY, CDR2 SVGAGI. The DNA of the CDR3 is TGTGCCAGCAGTTATTGGGAGGGGGGGAGGCCCTACGAGCAGTACTTC. Its protein product is CASSYWEGGRPYEQYF.

This chain uses TRBV4-3 with TRBJ2-1; 9 bases fit TRBD2. Trimming took 2 bases from V and 0 from J; bases not matched to a gene: 5. CDR1 LGHNA and CDR2 YSLEER come from the germline V gene. This CDR3 is 17 amino acids long. The CDR3 protein is CASSQTWTSVSYNEQFF. The CDR3 DNA sequence: TGCGCCAGCAGCCAAACCTGGACTAGCGTCTCCTACAATGAGCAGTTCTTC.

The V and J genes are TRBV27 and TRBJ1-2; D remains unclear. Looked up from germline, CDR1 is MNHEY and CDR2 is SMNVEV (reference sequence). V lost 6 bases and J lost 6, with 17 bases in between. The CDR3 covers 14 residues. The CDR3 sequence: CASRFNIDLDGYTF. Written as DNA, the CDR3 is TGTGCCAGCAGATTTAATATAGATTTAGATGGCTACACCTTC.

This clone was found a few times. This chain connects TRBV4-3 to TRBJ2-3, with D perhaps TRBD2 (6 bases). Germline loops: CDR1 LGHNA, CDR2 YSLEER. Trimming took off 1 base at V and 5 bases at J, with 16 bases between the two ends. The CDR3 spans 16 residues. In nucleotides, the CDR3 is TGCGCCAGCAGCCAAGGGACCGGCGGGGTACAAGATACGCAGTATTTT. This sequence encodes CASSQGTGGVQDTQYF.

The chain carries TRBV7-3 and TRBJ2-7; TRBD2 matches 9 bases. Looked up from germline, CDR1 is SGHTA and CDR2 is FQGTGA. Trimming at V came to 5 bases and at J to 5 bases, leaving 10 bases not matched to a gene. The CDR3 loop spans 15 amino acids. CDR3 nucleotides: TGTGCCAGCAGCAGACAAGCGGGAGGTAGGAACGAGCAGTACTTC. It is translated as CASSRQAGGRNEQYF.

V usage is TRBV28 and J usage is TRBJ1-5, with no clear D. Germline V gene data show CDR1 as MDHEN and CDR2 as SYDVKM. Trimming removed 6 bases from V and 11 bases from J, with 20 bases in between. The CDR3 spans 14 residues. The CDR3 DNA reads as TGTGCCAGCAGATCCTACCGCGGGGTGGGGTCCCAGCATTTT. Amino acids: CASRSYRGVGSQHF.

The chain employs TRBV7-3 and TRBJ2-7; a possible D gene is TRBD1 (6 bases). V lost 5 bases and J lost 0, with 14 bases in between. The CDR3 sequence is 15 residues long. CDR1 and CDR2 (germline): SGHTA, FQGTGA. CDR3 sequence reads: CASSLHRDPSYEQYF. DNA for the CDR3: TGTGCCAGCAGCCTTCACAGGGATCCCTCCTACGAGCAGTACTTC.

As regards this clone: This same CDR3 is encoded by further DNA sequences in the sample. The chain carries TRBV6-5 and TRBJ1-2, with D perhaps TRBD1 (6 bases). This CDR3 has 14 amino acids. Trimming took off 2 bases at V and 4 bases at J, with 11 bases between the two ends. Germline V lookup: CDR1 MNHEY, CDR2 SVGAGI. The CDR3 DNA follows: TGTGCCAGCAGTTACCGGGAGGGGGGCTATGGCTACACCTTC. Translated, it gives CASSYREGGYGYTF.

The chain recombines TRBV15 with TRBJ2-7; 8 positions agree with TRBD1. The CDR3 contains 14 residues. CDR1 and CDR2 from the germline V gene are LNHNV and YYDKDF (reference sequence). The trim removed 2 bases at V and 3 bases at J, leaving 3 bases unmatched. The CDR3 nucleotides are TGTGCCACCAGCAGACGGACAGGGCACTACGAGCAGTACTTC. It is translated as CATSRRTGHYEQYF.

The chain has TRBV6-6 and TRBJ2-7; 7 bases agree with TRBD1. CDR1 is MNHNY, CDR2 SVGAGI, per germline (reference sequence). V lost 5 bases to trimming and J lost 5 bases; unmatched junction nucleotides: 15. The CDR3 extends over 16 amino acids. In DNA form, the CDR3 reads TGTGCCAGCAGTAGAGGGACAGCCCTCTCTGGGGACGAGCAGTACTTC. This gives the protein CASSRGTALSGDEQYF.

The chain is built from TRBV4-3 and TRBJ2-2, with TRBD2 matching over 8 bases. The CDR3 is 16 residues long. Germline-derived CDR1 and CDR2 are LGHNA and YSLEER. Trimming removed 7 bases from V and 3 bases from J; junction bases left unmatched: 10. CDR3 sequence reads: CASIPGGLPHTGELFF. CDR3 bases: TGCGCCAGCATCCCGGGGGGGTTACCTCACACCGGGGAGCTGTTTTTT.

The chain recombines TRBV18 with TRBJ2-7; D call uncertain. This CDR3 region has 15 residues. Germline-derived CDR1 and CDR2 are KGHSH and LQKENI. The V and J ends lost 2 bases and 1 base respectively, with 12 bases between them. DNA of the CDR3: TGTGCCAGCTCACCAAGGCAGGTAACTTCCTACGAGCAGTACTTC. Translation: CASSPRQVTSYEQYF.

V is TRBV2 and J is TRBJ2-6; D may be TRBD1 (5 bases). Trimming pared 7 bases from V and 0 bases from J, leaving 19 bases between. CDR1 and CDR2 from the germline V gene are SNHLY and FYNNEI. The CDR3 covers 18 residues. The CDR3 DNA sequence: TGTGCCAGCACCGCATGGGGCAGGACGATCTCTGGGGCCAACGTCCTGACTTTC. Translating it yields CASTAWGRTISGANVLTF.

The rearrangement joins TRBV7-7 to TRBJ2-7, with 12 bases that match TRBD2. This CDR3 region has 14 residues. The germline CDR1 and CDR2 sequences are SSHAT and FNYEAQ (reference sequence). Unmatched junction bases numbered 2, after V lost 5 bases and J lost 3 bases. The CDR3 protein is CASSKGLAGYEQYF. The CDR3 DNA sequence: TGTGCCAGCAGCAAGGGACTAGCGGGCTACGAGCAGTACTTC.

The chain uses TRBV27 and TRBJ1-4; 9 bases are a match to TRBD1. Germline V gene lookup returns CDR1 MNHEY and CDR2 SMNVEV (reference sequence). The CDR3 contains 15 residues. The V and J ends lost 6 bases and 5 bases, in that order; junction bases with no gene match: 7. The CDR3 nucleotides are TGTGCCAGCAGACACCTCGGGACAGGGAATGAAAAACTGTTTTTT. Amino acid sequence: CASRHLGTGNEKLFF.

This clone has only one observation. The chain joins TRBV2 to TRBJ1-6; the D gene is possibly TRBD1 (6 bases). V was pared by 3 bases and J by 10 bases, with 16 bases between. The CDR3 loop spans 15 amino acids. Germline V gene sequence: CDR1 SNHLY, CDR2 FYNNEI. The CDR3 DNA is TGTGCCAGCAGTGACAGAGGGGGGGAATACTCACCCCTCCACTTT. Translation: CASSDRGGEYSPLHF.

V and J are TRBV19 and TRBJ1-1; TRBD1 aligns across 7 bases. CDR3 length: 15 amino acids. The V and J ends lost 7 bases and 7 bases, in that order; junction bases with no gene match: 15. The germline CDR1 and CDR2 sequences are LNHDA and SQIVND (reference sequence). The CDR3 region is CASTTSAGGFDEAFF. The CDR3 DNA reads TGTGCCAGTACTACCTCGGCAGGGGGGTTTGATGAAGCTTTCTTT.

This chain links TRBV5-5 with TRBJ2-1, with 10 bases lining up with TRBD1. V was clipped by 1 base and J by 6 bases; unmatched bases: 4. CDR1 is SGHKS, CDR2 YYEKEE, per germline (reference sequence). The CDR3 is made up of 15 amino acids. CDR3: CASSLWTGGFNEQFF. In DNA form, the CDR3 reads TGTGCCAGCAGCTTGTGGACAGGGGGTTTCAATGAGCAGTTCTTC.

The chain employs TRBV28 and TRBJ2-6; 11 nucleotides line up with TRBD2. Trimming took 1 base from V and 13 from J; bases not matched to a gene: 9. This CDR3 comprises 16 residues. CDR1 MDHEN and CDR2 SYDVKM come from the germline V gene. The CDR3 spells CASSLLLAGATTVLTF. The CDR3 DNA follows: TGTGCCAGCAGTTTATTACTAGCGGGAGCCACAACAGTCCTGACTTTC.

The chain carries TRBV5-1 and TRBJ1-6; D is possibly TRBD1 (6 bases). CDR3 size: 14 residues. Trimming pared 0 bases from V and 9 bases from J, leaving 10 bases between. The germline CDR1 and CDR2 sequences are SGHRS and YFSETQ. The CDR3 sequence is CASSLEGGGSPLHF. CDR3 bases: TGCGCCAGCAGCTTGGAAGGGGGGGGTTCACCCCTCCACTTT.

J is TRBJ1-1 and V is TRBV13; possible D gene TRBD1, 6 bases. Germline V gene sequence: CDR1 PRHDT, CDR2 FYEKMQ (reference sequence). The CDR3 extends over 14 amino acids. Trimming took 8 bases from V and 3 from J, leaving 16 bases between them. The CDR3 here is CASGRRGADTEAFF. The CDR3 DNA follows: TGTGCCAGCGGGCGGCGGGGGGCGGACACTGAAGCTTTCTTT.

The genes are TRBV28 and TRBJ2-7, with 8 bases identical to TRBD1. The CDR3 has 19 residues. J was trimmed by 1 base and V by 5 bases; bases with no gene match: 19. Germline values: CDR1 MDHEN, CDR2 SYDVKM. CDR3 nucleotide sequence: TGTGCCAGCAGTCCGACCGGGACAGGTGAAAGGGTGGGTTCCTACGAGCAGTACTTC. It encodes CASSPTGTGERVGSYEQYF.